These 11 T cell receptor beta chains were sequenced from one sample in a study of cytomegalovirus exposure and HLA in healthy donors. This table comes from immunoSEQ multiplex PCR, and its TCRdb copy is limited to in-frame clones, with some not included. Here the sample spans around 230,000 clones, approximately 84% being singletons. The specimen sequenced was PBMCs. Receptor source: a woman in her thirties in good health and CMV-seropositive.

The chain has TRBV6-1 and TRBJ2-4; 10 nucleotides line up with TRBD1. Trimming at V came to 2 bases and at J to 0 bases, leaving 10 bases not matched to a gene. CDR3 length: 19 residues. The germline gives CDR1 MNHNS, CDR2 SASEGT. The CDR3 spells CASSERGTGAYLAKNIQYF. The CDR3 region has the DNA TGTGCCAGCAGTGAACGCGGGACAGGGGCCTATCTAGCCAAAAACATTCAGTACTTC.

There are a few counts of this clone. The rearrangement links TRBV6-1 to TRBJ1-2, with 7 nucleotides matching TRBD1. Germline-derived CDR1 and CDR2 are MNHNS and SASEGT. Trimming took 1 base from V and 3 from J; bases not matched to a gene: 2. This CDR3 has 14 amino acids. The CDR3 spells CASSEGDSYYGYTF. The CDR3 nucleotides are TGTGCCAGCAGTGAAGGGGACAGCTACTATGGCTACACCTTC.

This chain links TRBV9 with TRBJ2-3, with D possibly TRBD1 on 5 matching bases. CDR1 is SGDLS, CDR2 YYNGEE, per germline. The V and J ends lost 2 bases and 0 bases respectively, with 13 bases between them. The CDR3 covers 16 residues. The CDR3 reads CASSVQGGPSTDTQYF. As DNA, the CDR3 is TGTGCCAGCAGCGTTCAGGGCGGCCCTAGCACAGATACGCAGTATTTT.

This clone was detected once. The chain is built from TRBV10-2 and TRBJ2-1; 8 bases fit TRBD1. CDR3 length equals 15 residues. Germline loops: CDR1 WSHSY, CDR2 SAAADI. J lost 0 bases, V lost 7 bases, and 5 bases had no gene match. The CDR3 spells CASKGQGDSYNEQFF. The CDR3 bases are TGCGCCAGCAAAGGACAGGGCGACTCCTACAATGAGCAGTTCTTC.

The chain has TRBV27 and TRBJ1-3; D may be TRBD1 (6 bases). The CDR3 runs 16 residues. Germline lookup yields CDR1 MNHEY and CDR2 SMNVEV (reference sequence). The V end lost 6 bases, the J end lost 0 bases, and 15 bases lay between the germline ends. This CDR3 reads CASREKSGVSGNTIYF. The CDR3 DNA reads TGTGCCAGCAGGGAAAAATCAGGGGTCTCTGGAAACACCATATATTTT.

This clone was observed once. V gene TRBV28 combines with J gene TRBJ2-1; TRBD2 matches at 10 bases. The CDR3 is made up of 15 amino acids. Germline CDR1 is MDHEN and CDR2 is SYDVKM. Germline trimming cut 3 bases from V and 6 bases from J; bases unmatched to any gene: 5. The CDR3 region has the DNA TGTGCCAGCAGTTTGCCTAGCGGGAGAATCAATGAGCAGTTCTTC. Protein sequence: CASSLPSGRINEQFF.

The table lists this clone with a count of one. The chain combines TRBV28 with TRBJ2-3; TRBD2 aligns across 8 bases. Unmatched junction bases numbered 14, after V lost 1 base and J lost 5 bases. CDR3 length: 18 residues. The germline gives CDR1 MDHEN, CDR2 SYDVKM. CDR3 amino acids: CASSLYGRALGSGDTQYF. The CDR3 DNA follows: TGTGCCAGCAGTTTATACGGGAGGGCCCTCGGTTCCGGAGATACGCAGTATTTT.

This rearrangement joins TRBV19 to TRBJ1-1; possibly TRBD1 for D (6 bases). The germline CDR1 and CDR2 sequences are LNHDA and SQIVND (reference sequence). The V end lost 1 base, the J end lost 0 bases, and 9 bases lay between the germline ends. The CDR3 has 15 amino acids. CDR3 coding DNA: TGTGCCAGTAGTATAGGATGGGACATGAACACTGAAGCTTTCTTT. It codes for CASSIGWDMNTEAFF.

V usage is TRBV18 and J usage is TRBJ1-3; the D gene is possibly TRBD1 (5 bases). This CDR3 has 14 amino acids. CDR1 is KGHSH, CDR2 LQKENI, per germline. The germline V and J ends were trimmed by 2 bases and 4 bases, with 9 bases remaining between them. CDR3 in amino acids: CASSPGTGGNTIYF. Written as DNA, the CDR3 is TGTGCCAGCTCACCAGGTACAGGCGGAAACACCATATATTTT.

V and J are TRBV4-1 and TRBJ2-2, with 8 nucleotides matching TRBD1. V shed 1 base and J 7 bases; nucleotides not matched to a gene: 11. Germline CDR1 MGHRA, CDR2 YSYEKL. CDR3 length: 17 amino acids. CDR3 bases: TGCGCCAGCAGCCAAGGAGAGACAGGGGAGTGGTTCGGGGAGCTGTTTTTT. Protein product: CASSQGETGEWFGELFF.

The rearrangement uses TRBV19 and TRBJ1-5; 10 bases match TRBD1. The CDR3 totals 14 residues. Germline assignment: CDR1 LNHDA and CDR2 SQIVND (reference sequence). V was clipped by 10 bases and J by 15 bases; unmatched bases: 18. This chain's CDR3 is CATKDRDRGRLVHF. The CDR3 DNA reads as TGTGCCACAAAAGACCGGGACAGGGGTCGACTTGTGCATTTT. The full variable domain, with the rest looked up from reference TRBV19 and TRBJ1-5, is DGGITQSPKYLFRKEGQNVTLSCEQNLNHDAMYWYRQDPGQGLRLIYYSQIVNDFQKGDIAEGYSVSREKKESFPLTVTSAQKNPTAFYLCATKDRDRGRLVHFGDGTRLSIL.